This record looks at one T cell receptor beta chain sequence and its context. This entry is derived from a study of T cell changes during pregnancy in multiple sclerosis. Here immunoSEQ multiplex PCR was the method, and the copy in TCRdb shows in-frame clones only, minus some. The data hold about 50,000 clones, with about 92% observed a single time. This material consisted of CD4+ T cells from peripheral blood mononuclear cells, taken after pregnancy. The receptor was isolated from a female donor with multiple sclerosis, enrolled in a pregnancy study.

As DNA, the CDR3 is TGCGCCAGCAGCTTTGCCTTGAGGAACCAAGAGACCCAGTACTTC. Translating gives CASSFALRNQETQYF. This chain joins TRBV5-1 and TRBJ2-5; unclear D gene. The CDR3 length is 15 residues. Deletions cut 2 bases from V and 0 bases from J, with 11 bases between. The germline V gene has CDR1 SGHRS and CDR2 YFSETQ.